This T cell receptor (beta chain) is drawn from a study of cytomegalovirus exposure and HLA in healthy donors. With 60 Vbeta and 13 Jbeta primers, the PCR was carried out. Libraries were prepared by immunoSEQ multiplex PCR; TCRdb keeps only in-frame clonotypes and omits some of them. The sample has about 170,000 clones, about 85% seen once; the top ten hold under 6%. The table lists this clone with a few counts. This CDR3 is 16 amino acids long. The germline V gene encodes CDR1 GTSNPN and CDR2 SVGIG (reference sequence). Trimming removed 2 bases from V and 2 bases from J; junction bases left unmatched: 8.

The receptor comes from a woman aged 50 to 60 in good health and CMV-seropositive. This chain uses TRBV30 with TRBJ2-7, with 11 bases lining up with TRBD1. Sequencing used PBMCs. CDR3 loop: CAWSPRPGQGAYEQYF. In DNA, the CDR3 is TGTGCCTGGAGTCCAAGGCCGGGACAGGGGGCCTACGAGCAGTACTTC. The full variable domain, rest sourced from reference TRBV30 and TRBJ2-7, is SQTIHQWPATLVQPVGSPLSLECTVEGTSNPNLYWYRQAAGRGLQLLFYSVGIGQISSEVPQNLSASRPQDRQFILSSKKLLLSDSGFYLCAWSPRPGQGAYEQYFGPGTRLTVT.